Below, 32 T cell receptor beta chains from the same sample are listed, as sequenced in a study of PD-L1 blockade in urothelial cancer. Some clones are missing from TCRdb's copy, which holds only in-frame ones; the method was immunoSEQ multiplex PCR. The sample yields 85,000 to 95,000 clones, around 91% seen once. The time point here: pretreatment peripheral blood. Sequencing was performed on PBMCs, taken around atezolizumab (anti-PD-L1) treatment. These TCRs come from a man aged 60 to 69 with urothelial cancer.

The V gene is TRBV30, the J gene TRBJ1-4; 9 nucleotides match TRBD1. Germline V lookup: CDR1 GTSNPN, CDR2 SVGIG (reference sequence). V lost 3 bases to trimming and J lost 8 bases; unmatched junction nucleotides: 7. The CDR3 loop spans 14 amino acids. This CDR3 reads CAWSQGTGKEKLFF. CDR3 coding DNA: TGTGCCTGGAGCCAAGGGACAGGGAAGGAAAAACTGTTTTTT.

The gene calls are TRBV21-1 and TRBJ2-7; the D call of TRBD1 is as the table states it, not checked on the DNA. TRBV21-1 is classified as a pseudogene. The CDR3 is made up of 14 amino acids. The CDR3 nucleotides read TGTGCCAGCAGCAGACCGGGACAGGGCCACGAGCAGTACTTC. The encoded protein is CASSRPGQGHEQYF.

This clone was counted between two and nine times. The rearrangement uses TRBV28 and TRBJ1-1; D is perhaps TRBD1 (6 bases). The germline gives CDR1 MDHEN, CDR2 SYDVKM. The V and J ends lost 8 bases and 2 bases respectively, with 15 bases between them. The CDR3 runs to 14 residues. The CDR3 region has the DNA TGTGCCAGCGCTTCGGGGGGGCTCAACACTGAAGCTTTCTTT. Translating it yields CASASGGLNTEAFF.

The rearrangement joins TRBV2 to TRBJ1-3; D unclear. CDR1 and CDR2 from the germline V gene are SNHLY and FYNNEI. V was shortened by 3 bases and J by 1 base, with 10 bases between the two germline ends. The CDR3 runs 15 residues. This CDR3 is CASSDSQPSGNTIYF. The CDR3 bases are TGTGCCAGCAGTGATAGCCAGCCTTCTGGAAACACCATATATTTT.

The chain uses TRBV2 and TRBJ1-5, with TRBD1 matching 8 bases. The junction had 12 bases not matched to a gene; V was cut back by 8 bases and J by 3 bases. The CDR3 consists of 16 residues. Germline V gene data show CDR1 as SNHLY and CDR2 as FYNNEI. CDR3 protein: CASSPQGQEINQPQHF. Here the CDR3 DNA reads TGTGCCAGCTCCCCCCAGGGACAGGAGATCAATCAGCCCCAGCATTTT.

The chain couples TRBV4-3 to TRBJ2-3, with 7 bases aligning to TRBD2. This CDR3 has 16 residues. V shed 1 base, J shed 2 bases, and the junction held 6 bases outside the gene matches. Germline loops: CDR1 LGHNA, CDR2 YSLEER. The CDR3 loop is CASSQVLAASTDTQYF. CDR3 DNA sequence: TGCGCCAGCAGCCAAGTTCTAGCGGCCTCCACAGATACGCAGTATTTT.

The CDR3 sequence: CASSVDSYGYTF. The CDR3 nucleotides are TGTGCCAGCAGCGTCGACAGCTATGGCTACACCTTC. The chain combines TRBV7-2 with TRBJ1-2, with D possibly TRBD1 on 5 matching bases. In germline, CDR1 is SGHTA, CDR2 FQGNSA. Trimming cost V 5 bases and J 4 bases, with 8 bases left between them. The CDR3 spans 12 residues.

CDR3 in amino acids: CASSYSTSGGREQYF. The CDR3 nucleotides are TGTGCCAGCAGTTACTCCACTAGCGGGGGTCGCGAGCAGTACTTC. This chain links TRBV6-6 with TRBJ2-7, with 11 bases identical to TRBD2. Germline V lookup: CDR1 MNHNY, CDR2 SVGAGI (reference sequence). V lost 0 bases and J lost 6; bases outside the gene matches: 4. The CDR3 sequence is 15 residues long.

The CDR3 is CASSPQRQALTVKQYF. In nucleotides, the CDR3 is TGTGCCAGCAGCCCCCAAAGACAGGCGCTAACCGTCAAGCAGTACTTC. The chain is built from TRBV28 and TRBJ2-7, with D perhaps TRBD1 (6 bases). Germline loops: CDR1 MDHEN, CDR2 SYDVKM. The CDR3 is 16 amino acids. Trimming removed 6 bases at V and 8 bases at J, with 26 bases between.

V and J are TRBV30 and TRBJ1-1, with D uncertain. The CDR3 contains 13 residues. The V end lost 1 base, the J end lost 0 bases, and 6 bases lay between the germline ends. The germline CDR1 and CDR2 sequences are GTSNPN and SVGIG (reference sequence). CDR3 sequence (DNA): TGTGCCTGGAGTGATGGAGTGAACACTGAAGCTTTCTTT. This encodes CAWSDGVNTEAFF.

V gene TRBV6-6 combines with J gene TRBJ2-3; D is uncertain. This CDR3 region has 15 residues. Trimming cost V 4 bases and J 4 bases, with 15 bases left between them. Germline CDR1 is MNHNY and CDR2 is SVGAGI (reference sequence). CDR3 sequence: CASSSPAVSSDTQYF. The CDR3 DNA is TGTGCCAGCAGTTCTCCGGCGGTTTCGTCAGATACGCAGTATTTT.

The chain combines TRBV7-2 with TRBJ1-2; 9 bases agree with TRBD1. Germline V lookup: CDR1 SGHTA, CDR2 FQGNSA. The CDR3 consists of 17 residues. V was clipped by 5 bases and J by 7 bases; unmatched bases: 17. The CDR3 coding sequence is TGTGCCAGCAGCGACCCCCCCCCGGGACAGGGTCTTTCTGGCTACACCTTC. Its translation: CASSDPPPGQGLSGYTF.

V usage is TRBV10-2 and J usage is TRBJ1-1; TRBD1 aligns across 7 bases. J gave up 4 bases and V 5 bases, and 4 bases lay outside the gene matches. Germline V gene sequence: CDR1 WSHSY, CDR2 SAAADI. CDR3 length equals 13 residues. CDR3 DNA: TGCGCCAGCAGTACAGGGGTGGGCACTGAAGCTTTCTTT. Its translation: CASSTGVGTEAFF.

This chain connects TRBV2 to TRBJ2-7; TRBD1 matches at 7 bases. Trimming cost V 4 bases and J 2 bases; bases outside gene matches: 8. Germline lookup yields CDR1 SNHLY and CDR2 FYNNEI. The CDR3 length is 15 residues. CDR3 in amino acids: CASSGGTEFTYEQYF. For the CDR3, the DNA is TGTGCCAGCAGTGGAGGGACAGAGTTTACCTACGAGCAGTACTTC.

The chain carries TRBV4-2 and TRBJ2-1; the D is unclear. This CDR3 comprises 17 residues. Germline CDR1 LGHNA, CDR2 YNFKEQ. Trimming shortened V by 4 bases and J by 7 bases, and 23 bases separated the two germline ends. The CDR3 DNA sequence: TGTGCCAGCAGCCTTTTAGCATCACGGTCAATTGGGAATGAGCAGTTCTTC. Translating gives CASSLLASRSIGNEQFF.

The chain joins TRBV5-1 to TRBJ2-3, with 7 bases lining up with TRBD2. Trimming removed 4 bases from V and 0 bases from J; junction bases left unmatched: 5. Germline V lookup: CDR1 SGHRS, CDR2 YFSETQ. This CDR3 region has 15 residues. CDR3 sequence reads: CASSIAGTSTDTQYF. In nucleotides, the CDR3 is TGCGCCAGCAGCATAGCGGGTACTAGCACAGATACGCAGTATTTT.

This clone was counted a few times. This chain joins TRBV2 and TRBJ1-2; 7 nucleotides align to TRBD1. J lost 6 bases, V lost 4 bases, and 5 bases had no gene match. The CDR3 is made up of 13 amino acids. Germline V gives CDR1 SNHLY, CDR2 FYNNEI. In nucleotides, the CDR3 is TGTGCCAGCAGTGGACAGGGAATGGATGGCTACACCTTC. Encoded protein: CASSGQGMDGYTF.

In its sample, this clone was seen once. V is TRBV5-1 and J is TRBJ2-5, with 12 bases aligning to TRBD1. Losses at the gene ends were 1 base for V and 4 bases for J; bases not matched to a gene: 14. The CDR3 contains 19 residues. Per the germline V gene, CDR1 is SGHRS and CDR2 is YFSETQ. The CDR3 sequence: CASSLRSPGQGASGETQYF. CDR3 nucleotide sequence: TGCGCCAGCAGCTTGCGATCTCCGGGACAGGGGGCAAGTGGAGAGACCCAGTACTTC.

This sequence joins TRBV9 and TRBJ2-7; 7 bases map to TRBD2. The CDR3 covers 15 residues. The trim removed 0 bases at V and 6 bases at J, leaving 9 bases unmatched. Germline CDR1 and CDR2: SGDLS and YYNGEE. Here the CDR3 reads CASSVVGGSSGEQYF. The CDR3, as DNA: TGTGCCAGCAGCGTAGTGGGCGGGAGTTCAGGCGAGCAGTACTTC. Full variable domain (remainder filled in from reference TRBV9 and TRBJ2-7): DSGVTQTPKHLITATGQRVTLRCSPRSGDLSVYWYQQSLDQGLQFLIQYYNGEERAKGNILERFSAQQFPDLHSELNLSSLELGDSALYFCASSVVGGSSGEQYFGPGTRLTVT.

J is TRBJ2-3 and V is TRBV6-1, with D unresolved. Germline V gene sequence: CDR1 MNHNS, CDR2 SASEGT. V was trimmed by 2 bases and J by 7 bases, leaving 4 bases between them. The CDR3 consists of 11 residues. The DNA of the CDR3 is TGTGCCAGCAGTGAACTAAATACGCAGTATTTT. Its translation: CASSELNTQYF.

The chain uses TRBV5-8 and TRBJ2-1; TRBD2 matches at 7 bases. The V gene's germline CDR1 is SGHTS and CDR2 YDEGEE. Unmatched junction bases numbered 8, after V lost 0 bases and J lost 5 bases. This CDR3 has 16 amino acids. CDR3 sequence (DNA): TGTGCCAGCAGCTTGGCCGGTTCAGGGAGGGACAATGAGCAGTTCTTC. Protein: CASSLAGSGRDNEQFF. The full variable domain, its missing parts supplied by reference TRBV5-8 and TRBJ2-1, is EAGVTQSPTHLIKTRGQQATLRCSPISGHTSVYWYQQALGLGLQFLLWYDEGEERNRGNFPPRFSGRQFPNYSSELNVNALELEDSALYLCASSLAGSGRDNEQFFGPGTRLTVL.

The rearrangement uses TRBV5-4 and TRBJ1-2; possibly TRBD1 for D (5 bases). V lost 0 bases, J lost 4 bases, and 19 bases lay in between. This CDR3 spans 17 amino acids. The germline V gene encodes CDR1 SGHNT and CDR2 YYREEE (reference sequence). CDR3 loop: CASSLVEGAKNLYGYTF. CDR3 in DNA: TGTGCCAGCAGCTTGGTAGAAGGGGCGAAAAATCTCTATGGCTACACCTTC. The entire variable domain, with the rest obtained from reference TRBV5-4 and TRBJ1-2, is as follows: ETGVTQSPTHLIKTRGQQVTLRCSSQSGHNTVSWYQQALGQGPQFIFQYYREEENGRGNFPPRFSGLQFPNYSSELNVNALELDDSALYLCASSLVEGAKNLYGYTFGSGTRLTVV.

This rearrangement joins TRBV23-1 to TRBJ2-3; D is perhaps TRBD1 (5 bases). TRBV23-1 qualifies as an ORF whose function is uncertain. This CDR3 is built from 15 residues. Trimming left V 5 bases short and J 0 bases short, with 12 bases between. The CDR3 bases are TGCGCCAGCAGTTTTAGGGGTCTCAGCACAGATACGCAGTATTTT. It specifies CASSFRGLSTDTQYF.

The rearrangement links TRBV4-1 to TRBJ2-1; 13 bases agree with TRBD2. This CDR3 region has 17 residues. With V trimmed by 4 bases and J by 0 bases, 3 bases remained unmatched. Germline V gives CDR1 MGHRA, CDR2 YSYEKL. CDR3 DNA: TGCGCCAGCAGCCCACGACTAGCGGGAGGCTCCTACAATGAGCAGTTCTTC. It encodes CASSPRLAGGSYNEQFF.

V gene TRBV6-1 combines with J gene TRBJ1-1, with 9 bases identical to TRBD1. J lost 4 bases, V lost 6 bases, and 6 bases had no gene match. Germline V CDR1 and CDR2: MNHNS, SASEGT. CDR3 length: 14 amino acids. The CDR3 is CASRITGGGTEAFF. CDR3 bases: TGTGCCAGCAGAATAACAGGGGGCGGCACTGAAGCTTTCTTT.

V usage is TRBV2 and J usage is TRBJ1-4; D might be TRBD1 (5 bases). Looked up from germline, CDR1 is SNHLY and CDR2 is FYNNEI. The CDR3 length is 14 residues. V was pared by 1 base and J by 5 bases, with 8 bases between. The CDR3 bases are TGTGCCAGCAGTGAAGGACAGATGAATGAAAAACTGTTTTTT. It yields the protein CASSEGQMNEKLFF.

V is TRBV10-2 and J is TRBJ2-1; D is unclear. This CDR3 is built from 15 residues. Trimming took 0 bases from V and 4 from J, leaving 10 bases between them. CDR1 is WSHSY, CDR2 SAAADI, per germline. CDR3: CASSESLALYNEQFF. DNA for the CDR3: TGCGCCAGCAGTGAGTCGCTCGCGCTGTACAATGAGCAGTTCTTC.

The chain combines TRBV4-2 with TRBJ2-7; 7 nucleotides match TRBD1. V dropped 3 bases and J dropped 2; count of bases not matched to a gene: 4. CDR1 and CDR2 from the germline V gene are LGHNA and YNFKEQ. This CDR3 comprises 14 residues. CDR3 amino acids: CASSQGDSPYEQYF. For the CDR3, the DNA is TGTGCCAGCAGCCAGGGGGACAGCCCCTACGAGCAGTACTTC.

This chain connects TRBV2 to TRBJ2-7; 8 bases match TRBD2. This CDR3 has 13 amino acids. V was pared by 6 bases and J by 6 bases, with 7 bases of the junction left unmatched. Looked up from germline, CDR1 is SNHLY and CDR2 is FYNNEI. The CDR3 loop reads CASRTGTSGEQYF. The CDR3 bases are TGTGCCAGCAGGACCGGGACTAGTGGCGAGCAGTACTTC.

The CDR3 coding sequence is TGCGCCAGCAGTGAGTCAACCCGGAGGAGCACTGAAGCTTTCTTT. Protein: CASSESTRRSTEAFF. The chain recombines TRBV10-2 with TRBJ1-1; D is unresolved. Trimming pared 0 bases from V and 4 bases from J, leaving 12 bases between. Per germline, CDR1 WSHSY and CDR2 SAAADI. The CDR3 covers 15 residues.

CDR3 loop: CASTVGRGAAGTGELFF. The CDR3 coding sequence is TGTGCCAGCACGGTGGGGAGGGGTGCAGCGGGAACCGGGGAGCTGTTTTTT. The chain employs TRBV19 and TRBJ2-2, with 7 bases matching TRBD2. Germline CDR1 is LNHDA and CDR2 is SQIVND (reference sequence). There are 17 residues in the CDR3. V lost 9 bases and J lost 5; bases outside the gene matches: 18.

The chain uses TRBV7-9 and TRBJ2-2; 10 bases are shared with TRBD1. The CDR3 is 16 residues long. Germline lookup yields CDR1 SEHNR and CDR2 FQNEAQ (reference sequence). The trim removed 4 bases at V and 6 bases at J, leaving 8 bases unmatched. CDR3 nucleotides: TGTGCCAGCAGCTGGGGACAGGGGTCGTTGTCCGGGGAGCTGTTTTTT. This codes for CASSWGQGSLSGELFF.